The clone carrying this TCR beta chain was detected a few times. In TCRdb, the RT-PCR reads were re-called with MiXCR into one record per CDR3 protein. The sample holds roughly 880,000 distinct CDR3 sequences, over 15% seen once. These data originate in a study of patients and donors after allogeneic stem cell transplantation. Material: blood, either unsorted or a sorted T cell fraction (not recorded which). This clonotype was sampled from a human donor who was either an allogeneic HSCT recipient or a stem cell or donor lymphocyte infusion donor (not recorded which). It is not recorded whose cells these are; they may come from a transplant donor.

The DNA of the CDR3 is TGTGCCAGCAGTTTATCGAAGGGCGGGGGGCGCGACGGGCAGTTCTTC. Protein: CASSLSKGGGRDGQFF. This chain links TRBV27 with TRBJ2-1; TRBD2 matches 8 bases. Germline-derived CDR1 and CDR2 are MNHEY and SMNVEV (reference sequence). The CDR3 covers 16 residues. V lost 0 bases and J lost 12; bases outside the gene matches: 13.